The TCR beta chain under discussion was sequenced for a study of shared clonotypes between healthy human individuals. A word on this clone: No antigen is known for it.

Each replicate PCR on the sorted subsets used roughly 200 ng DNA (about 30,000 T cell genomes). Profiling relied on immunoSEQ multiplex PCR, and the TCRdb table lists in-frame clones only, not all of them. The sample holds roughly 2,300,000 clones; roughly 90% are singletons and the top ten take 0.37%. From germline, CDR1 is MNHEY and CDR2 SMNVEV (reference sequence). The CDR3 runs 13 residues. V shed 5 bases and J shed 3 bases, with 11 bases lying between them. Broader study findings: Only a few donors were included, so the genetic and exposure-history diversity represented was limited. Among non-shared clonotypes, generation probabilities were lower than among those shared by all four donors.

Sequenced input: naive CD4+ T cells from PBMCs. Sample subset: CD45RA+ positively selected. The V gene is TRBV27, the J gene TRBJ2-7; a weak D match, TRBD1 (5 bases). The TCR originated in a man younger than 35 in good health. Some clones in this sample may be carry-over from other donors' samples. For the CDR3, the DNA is TGTGCCAGCAGTCGTCAGGGTATCTACGAGCAGTACTTC. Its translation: CASSRQGIYEQYF.